This T cell receptor (beta chain) originates from a study of beta chain features in type 1 diabetes. In germline, CDR1 is SNHLY, CDR2 FYNNEI. The CDR3 is 14 amino acids. Study results and limitations: Using cDNA template may skew counts toward highly expressing activated cells. PCR may have favored shorter templates equally in patients and controls.

The whole isolated RNA underwent reverse transcription, so sequencing captured expressed TCRB transcripts. The repertoire was sequenced with immunoSEQ multiplex PCR; TCRdb's copy has only in-frame clones and lacks some. The sample contains about 250,000 clones, about 14% of which appear only once. This clone turned up a few times. Its target is unknown. A junction boundary mismatches the germline segment, possibly from a read error. V is TRBV2 and J is TRBJ2-7, with D possibly matching TRBD2 (6 bases). The sequencing input was naive CD4+ T cells from blood. This TCR was recovered from a woman in her thirties or forties in good health. The CDR3 region is CASSEAAVFAGRNF. CDR3 bases: TGTGCCAGCAGTGAAGCGGCTGTTTTTGCAGGGAGGAACTTC.